This entry is about one T cell receptor beta chain. Produced via immunoSEQ multiplex PCR; TCRdb's table is partial and in-frame only. The data contain some 94,000 clones, approximately 95% of them singletons. This sample was included in a study of technical replicates of blood from a handful of donors. V was shortened by 1 base and J by 2 bases, with 9 bases between the two germline ends. The CDR3 is 13 residues long. Germline CDR1 GTSNPN, CDR2 SVGIG (reference sequence). The TCR comes from a human donor in good health. The chain joins TRBV30 to TRBJ2-7; D might be TRBD2 (5 bases). Specimen: T cells isolated from PBMCs. This CDR3 is CAWSAGFPYEQYF. Here the CDR3 DNA reads TGTGCCTGGAGTGCGGGATTCCCCTACGAGCAGTACTTC. The entire variable domain, with the rest obtained from reference TRBV30 and TRBJ2-7, is as follows: SQTIHQWPATLVQPVGSPLSLECTVEGTSNPNLYWYRQAAGRGLQLLFYSVGIGQISSEVPQNLSASRPQDRQFILSSKKLLLSDSGFYLCAWSAGFPYEQYFGPGTRLTVT.